The table lists the clone carrying this T cell receptor beta chain with a count of one. This sample is part of a study of T cell responses to AZD1222 COVID-19 vaccine. Germline values: CDR1 SGHTA, CDR2 FQGNSA. The CDR3 covers 12 residues. V gave up 3 bases and J gave up 11 bases, with 13 bases separating them. Assay used: immunoSEQ multiplex PCR; TCRdb lists only in-frame clones, some missing. The data show about 140,000 clones, around 89% seen once. The starting material was peripheral blood, obtained on day 0 of AZD1222 vaccination. This chain links TRBV7-2 with TRBJ1-1, with a weak D call TRBD1 (6 bases). This receptor was taken from an adult in good health. This CDR3 reads CASSFWTVLAFF. As DNA, the CDR3 is TGTGCCAGCAGCTTCTGGACAGTTTTGGCTTTCTTT.